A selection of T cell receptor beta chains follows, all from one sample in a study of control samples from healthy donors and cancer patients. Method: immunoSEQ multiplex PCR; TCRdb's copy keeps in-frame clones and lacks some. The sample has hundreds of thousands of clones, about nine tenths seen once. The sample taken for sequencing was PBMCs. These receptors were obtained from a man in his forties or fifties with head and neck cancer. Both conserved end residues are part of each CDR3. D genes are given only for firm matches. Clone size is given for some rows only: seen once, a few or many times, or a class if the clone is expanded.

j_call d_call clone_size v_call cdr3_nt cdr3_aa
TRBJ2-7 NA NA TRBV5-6 TGTGCCAGCAGCGTCTCCAGGGGTCCGGCCTACGAGCAGTACTTC CASSVSRGPAYEQYF
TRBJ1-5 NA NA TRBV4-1 TGCGCCAGCAGCCTCCTACCCAGTGTCCGGGGAACTCAGCCCCAGCATTTT CASSLLPSVRGTQPQHF
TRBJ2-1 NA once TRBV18 TGTGCCAGCTCACCACCCGTGAGGGGTGAGCAGTTCTTC CASSPPVRGEQFF
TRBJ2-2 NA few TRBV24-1 TGTGCCACCGGGGAGGTTAACGGGGAGCTGTTTTTT CATGEVNGELFF
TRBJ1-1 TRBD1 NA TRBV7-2 TGTGCCAGCAGCTTGCAGGGGGCGGGGACTGAAGCTTTCTTT CASSLQGAGTEAFF
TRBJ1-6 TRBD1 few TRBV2 TGTGCCAGCAGGGGACAGAACCAGAACCTCCACTTT CASRGQNQNLHF
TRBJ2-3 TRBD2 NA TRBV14 TGTGCCAGCAGCCCAGACCCTGCACGTAGCGGGGGGAGCACAGATACGCAGTATTTT CASSPDPARSGGSTDTQYF
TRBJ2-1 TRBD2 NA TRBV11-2 TGTGCCAGCAGCTCGTGGACTAGCAGTGAGCAGTTCTTC CASSSWTSSEQFF
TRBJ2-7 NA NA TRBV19 TGTGCCACCCAGGGGATTTGGGGGACCCACGAGCAGTACTTC CATQGIWGTHEQYF
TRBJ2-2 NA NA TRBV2 TGTGCCAGCGACAGGACGGAGAACACCGGGGAGCTGTTTTTT CASDRTENTGELFF
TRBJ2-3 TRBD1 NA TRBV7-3 TGTGCCAGCAGGACAGGGTCGGTGGCAGATACGCAGTATTTT CASRTGSVADTQYF
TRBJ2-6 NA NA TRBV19 TGTGCCAGTAACAAGCCGTCTGGGGCCAACGTCCTGACTTTC CASNKPSGANVLTF
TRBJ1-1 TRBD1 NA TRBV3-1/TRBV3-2 TGTGCCACCTACGCGGACAGGGGGGAAGCTTTCTTT CATYADRGEAFF
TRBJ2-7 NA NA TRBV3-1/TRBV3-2 TGTGCCAGCAGCCAATTCGGCTACGAGCAGTACTTC CASSQFGYEQYF